The next 23 T cell receptor beta chains were all read from a single sample in a study of blood T cell repertoires in COVID-19. Clones were read by immunoSEQ multiplex PCR, and TCRdb kept only the in-frame ones, dropping some. The data contain roughly 500,000 clones, roughly nine tenths of them seen just once; the ten biggest clones take up 8% to 9.5%. The specimen sequenced was PBMCs or T cells enriched from blood (not recorded which). The origin of the receptors is an older woman who had recovered from COVID-19.

This sequence joins TRBV30 and TRBJ2-2; tentative D call: TRBD2 (5 bases). The CDR3 loop spans 14 amino acids. Trimming pared 4 bases from V and 3 bases from J, leaving 12 bases between. Germline CDR1 GTSNPN, CDR2 SVGIG (reference sequence). CDR3 loop: CAWNKAVYTGELFF. CDR3 sequence (DNA): TGTGCCTGGAATAAAGCGGTCTACACCGGGGAGCTGTTTTTT.

This clone was seen once. This sequence joins TRBV28 and TRBJ1-2, with D perhaps TRBD1 (5 bases). CDR3 size: 14 residues. Deletions cut 3 bases from V and 7 bases from J, with 15 bases between. Germline assignment: CDR1 MDHEN and CDR2 SYDVKM. The CDR3 loop reads CASSFLGVGGGYTF. CDR3 coding DNA: TGTGCCAGCAGTTTTTTAGGGGTCGGCGGTGGCTACACCTTC.

This chain's CDR3 is CASSQTGFDTEAFF. The DNA for the CDR3 is TGCGCCAGCAGCCAAACAGGGTTCGACACTGAAGCTTTCTTT. This chain links TRBV4-1 with TRBJ1-1; D may be TRBD1 (6 bases). There are 14 residues in the CDR3. CDR1 and CDR2 from the germline V gene are MGHRA and YSYEKL. Trimming took 2 bases from V and 3 from J, leaving 10 bases between them.

The chain employs TRBV10-2 and TRBJ2-3; D gene unclear. This CDR3 is built from 16 residues. Germline V gives CDR1 WSHSY, CDR2 SAAADI. Trimming shortened V by 5 bases and J by 3 bases, and 18 bases separated the two germline ends. CDR3 nucleotide sequence: TGCGCCAGCAGTAAATTGGGCTCTACGCGAACAGATACGCAGTATTTT. As protein: CASSKLGSTRTDTQYF.

The chain is built from TRBV5-8 and TRBJ1-2, with D unresolved. This CDR3 is built from 14 residues. The germline V gene has CDR1 SGHTS and CDR2 YDEGEE. Between the trimmed V and J ends, which lost 1 base and 5 bases, there was a span of 12 bases. The CDR3 nucleotides read TGTGCCAGCAGCTTGAACGCACTAGCGTATGGCTACACCTTC. It translates to CASSLNALAYGYTF.

This clone was seen just once. This chain connects TRBV5-1 to TRBJ1-1; D might be TRBD1 (6 bases). V was trimmed by 0 bases and J by 1 base, leaving 13 bases between them. The CDR3 totals 16 residues. Germline lookup yields CDR1 SGHRS and CDR2 YFSETQ. In DNA, the CDR3 is TGCGCCAGCAGCTTGGTAATACAGGGACCGAACACTGAAGCTTTCTTT. Protein sequence: CASSLVIQGPNTEAFF.

The genes are TRBV3-1 (or the pseudogene TRBV3-2) and TRBJ2-2, with 9 bases lining up with TRBD2. The CDR3 runs to 16 residues. Germline lookup yields CDR1 LGHDT and CDR2 YNNKEL (reference sequence). V lost 4 bases to trimming and J lost 4 bases; unmatched junction nucleotides: 7. DNA for the CDR3: TGTGCCAGCAGCCTACAGCGGGGGGCCAGCACCGGGGAGCTGTTTTTT. As protein: CASSLQRGASTGELFF.

This clone came up a few times. V gene TRBV7-2 combines with J gene TRBJ2-3; 9 positions agree with TRBD2. Unmatched junction bases numbered 9, after V lost 5 bases and J lost 0 bases. The CDR3 has 17 amino acids. Germline V gives CDR1 SGHTA, CDR2 FQGNSA. The CDR3 nucleotides are TGTGCCAGCAGCGTAAGCCTAGCGGGGCCTAGCACAGATACGCAGTATTTT. As protein: CASSVSLAGPSTDTQYF.

This sequence joins TRBV3-1 (or the pseudogene TRBV3-2) and TRBJ2-3; D gene ambiguous. Germline loops: CDR1 LGHDT, CDR2 YNNKEL (reference sequence). The CDR3 sequence is 12 residues long. V was cut by 4 bases and J by 9 bases, with 11 bases left in between. DNA of the CDR3: TGTGCCAGCAGCCTAACTGAGAAAACGCAGTATTTT. It translates to CASSLTEKTQYF.

The V call is TRBV5-4, the J call TRBJ1-2; D remains ambiguous. V shed 4 bases and J shed 0 bases, with 13 bases lying between them. The V gene's germline CDR1 is SGHNT and CDR2 YYREEE (reference sequence). The CDR3 is made up of 15 amino acids. The CDR3 reads CASSETATSNYGYTF. The CDR3 DNA sequence: TGTGCCAGCAGCGAAACAGCTACCTCTAACTATGGCTACACCTTC. Using reference TRBV5-4 and TRBJ1-2 for the parts outside the CDR3, the full variable domain is ETGVTQSPTHLIKTRGQQVTLRCSSQSGHNTVSWYQQALGQGPQFIFQYYREEENGRGNFPPRFSGLQFPNYSSELNVNALELDDSALYLCASSETATSNYGYTFGSGTRLTVV.

The V call is TRBV7-6, the J call TRBJ1-3, with D unresolved. Germline values: CDR1 SGHVS, CDR2 FNYEAQ. V lost 5 bases and J 0 bases, leaving 11 bases between the germline ends. CDR3 length: 15 residues. The CDR3 DNA sequence: TGTGCCAGCAGCCAGAGACTGTCCTCTGGAAACACCATATATTTT. It codes for CASSQRLSSGNTIYF.

This chain uses TRBV24-1 with TRBJ2-1, with D possibly matching TRBD2 (5 bases). V was pared by 5 bases and J by 9 bases, with 19 bases between. Germline loops: CDR1 KGHDR, CDR2 SFDVKD. CDR3 length: 15 residues. CDR3 residues: CATSGAERAFGEQFF. CDR3 in DNA: TGTGCCACCAGTGGAGCAGAGAGGGCCTTCGGTGAGCAGTTCTTC.

This clone was observed a handful of times. The chain employs TRBV29-1 and TRBJ1-1; possible D gene TRBD1, 6 bases. Germline loops: CDR1 SQVTM, CDR2 ANQGSEA. V gave up 0 bases and J gave up 4 bases, with 9 bases separating them. CDR3 length equals 13 residues. The CDR3 region is CSVEDRGSTEAFF. The CDR3 DNA reads TGCAGCGTTGAAGACAGGGGCAGCACTGAAGCTTTCTTT.

The gene calls are TRBV25-1 and TRBJ1-1, with 8 bases lining up with TRBD1. CDR3 size: 13 residues. Germline V lookup: CDR1 MGHDK, CDR2 SYGVNS. The junction had 6 bases not matched to a gene; V was cut back by 8 bases and J by 4 bases. The DNA for the CDR3 is TGTGCCAGCGGGACAGGTGAACTCACTGAAGCTTTCTTT. Residues: CASGTGELTEAFF.

The J gene is TRBJ2-7, the V gene TRBV11-3; 8 nucleotides agree with TRBD1. The CDR3 has 15 residues. The trim removed 3 bases at V and 2 bases at J, leaving 6 bases unmatched. Germline CDR1 and CDR2: SGHNT and YENEEA. The CDR3 reads CASSFTGTGPYEQYF. The CDR3 DNA follows: TGTGCCAGCAGCTTTACCGGGACAGGCCCCTACGAGCAGTACTTC.

V usage is TRBV7-2 and J usage is TRBJ2-7; 12 positions agree with TRBD1. V lost 3 bases to trimming and J lost 3 bases; unmatched junction nucleotides: 3. The V gene's germline CDR1 is SGHTA and CDR2 FQGNSA. The CDR3 covers 15 residues. This CDR3 reads CASSLGTGGSYEQYV. The CDR3 DNA follows: TGTGCCAGCAGCTTGGGGACAGGGGGCAGCTACGAGCAGTACGTC.

The chain uses TRBV11-2 and TRBJ2-7; TRBD2 is a possible D gene (6 bases). V lost 2 bases, J lost 6 bases, and 17 bases lay in between. This CDR3 spans 15 amino acids. Germline CDR1 SGHAT, CDR2 FQNNGV. The CDR3 nucleotides read TGTGCCAGCAGCTTACTCCCGACTAGAGTCGGCGAGCAGTACGTC. The encoded protein is CASSLLPTRVGEQYV.

CDR3 amino acids: CASSESVKDQPQHF. DNA of the CDR3: TGTGCCAGCAGTGAGAGTGTTAAAGATCAGCCCCAGCATTTT. The genes are TRBV6-1 and TRBJ1-5; D remains unclear. Per the germline V gene, CDR1 is MNHNS and CDR2 is SASEGT. This CDR3 has 14 amino acids. The germline V and J ends were trimmed by 3 bases and 5 bases, with 11 bases remaining between them.

In its sample, this clone was seen a few times. The genes are TRBV30 and TRBJ1-2; 7 bases line up with TRBD1. Germline CDR1 reads GTSNPN; CDR2 reads SVGIG (reference sequence). CDR3 length: 13 amino acids. The CDR3 is CAKSRGSFYGYTF. CDR3 in DNA: TGTGCTAAGAGCAGGGGGTCCTTCTATGGCTACACCTTC.

This chain connects TRBV13 to TRBJ2-7; D remains ambiguous. The CDR3 length is 13 residues. CDR1 is PRHDT and CDR2 is FYEKMQ in the germline V gene (reference sequence). V was shortened by 3 bases and J by 0 bases, with 6 bases between the two germline ends. Here the CDR3 reads CASSLGSSYEQYV. The CDR3 DNA reads as TGTGCCAGCAGCTTGGGCTCCTCCTACGAGCAGTACGTC.

V gene TRBV18 combines with J gene TRBJ2-4; tentative D call: TRBD2 (6 bases). Germline CDR1 is KGHSH and CDR2 is LQKENI. Trimming took off 5 bases at V and 0 bases at J, with 8 bases between the two ends. This CDR3 has 14 residues. The CDR3 spells CASSEGLAKNIQYF. CDR3 sequence (DNA): TGTGCCAGCTCAGAGGGACTAGCCAAAAACATTCAGTACTTC.

This chain uses TRBV11-2 with TRBJ2-4; maybe TRBD1 (7 bases). Trimming stripped 1 base from V and 1 base from J, with 20 bases between. In germline, CDR1 is SGHAT, CDR2 FQNNGV. The length of the CDR3 is 19 residues. The CDR3 sequence is CASSLAQGGGGTAKNIQYF. CDR3 coding DNA: TGTGCCAGCAGCTTAGCCCAAGGCGGAGGGGGCACGGCCAAAAACATTCAGTACTTC.

This chain uses TRBV3-1 (or the pseudogene TRBV3-2) with TRBJ2-2; D unresolved. Trimming removed 4 bases at V and 9 bases at J, with 9 bases between. Germline-derived CDR1 and CDR2 are LGHDT and YNNKEL (reference sequence). The CDR3 is 12 residues long. The CDR3 here is CASSRGIWELFF. CDR3 nucleotide sequence: TGTGCCAGCAGCCGCGGAATCTGGGAGCTGTTTTTT.